A selection of T cell receptor beta chains follows, all from one sample in a study of cytomegalovirus exposure and HLA in healthy donors. Sequencing was performed with immunoSEQ multiplex PCR; in TCRdb, only in-frame clones are kept and a portion is missing. The data hold approximately 150,000 clones, with more than 75% observed a single time. Sequencing used PBMCs. The source of these receptors is a man aged 18 to 35 in good health and CMV-seropositive. Each CDR3 is given with its conserved first and last residue. D genes are given only for firm matches. Clone size is stated in some rows and not others, as once, few, many or a class when expanded.

CDR3 protein	CDR3 DNA	J gene	D gene	clone size	V gene
CASSLNPPGGRTGELFF	TGTGCCAGCAGCTTAAACCCCCCGGGCGGGAGAACCGGGGAGCTGTTTTTT	TRBJ2-2	TRBD2	once	TRBV7-3
CASSVRPTAGTDTQYF	TGCGCCAGCAGCGTCCGACCGACAGCCGGCACAGATACGCAGTATTTT	TRBJ2-3	NA	NA	TRBV5-1
CASSTDNSYNEQFF	TGTGCCAGCAGTACAGACAACTCCTACAATGAGCAGTTCTTC	TRBJ2-1	NA	NA	TRBV27
CASSAPLTGQKGHQPQHF	TGTGCCAGCAGCGCCCCCCTGACAGGCCAGAAGGGTCATCAGCCCCAGCATTTT	TRBJ1-5	NA	NA	TRBV7-3
CAWSVQGNEQFF	TGTGCCTGGAGTGTACAGGGCAATGAGCAGTTCTTC	TRBJ2-1	NA	NA	TRBV30
CTSSPTRDREFGEQYF	TGCACCAGCAGCCCCACCCGGGACAGGGAATTCGGGGAGCAGTACTTC	TRBJ2-7	NA	NA	TRBV1
CASSPGTEVAYEQYF	TGTGCCAGCTCACCAGGTACCGAGGTGGCCTACGAGCAGTACTTC	TRBJ2-7	NA	once	TRBV18
CASSSGGGEDTQYF	TGTGCCAGCAGCTCCGGGGGGGGTGAAGATACGCAGTATTTT	TRBJ2-3	TRBD2	NA	TRBV28
CASSLGETGEGVRNEQFF	TGTGCCAGCAGCTTAGGGGAGACAGGGGAAGGTGTTAGGAATGAGCAGTTCTTC	TRBJ2-1	TRBD1	NA	TRBV7-9
CASSSLPGGPRFF	TGTGCCAGCAGCTCGCTCCCTGGCGGCCCAAGGTTCTTC	TRBJ2-1	NA	NA	TRBV7-3
CASSQWGQPLGYEQYF	TGTGCCAGCAGCCAGTGGGGACAGCCTCTGGGATACGAGCAGTACTTC	TRBJ2-7	TRBD1	NA	TRBV9
CASSYSGGTEQFF	TGTGCCAGCAGTTACTCGGGCGGGACCGAGCAGTTCTTC	TRBJ2-1	NA	NA	TRBV6-6
CASRGQGAPGYTF	TGTGCCAGCAGAGGACAGGGGGCGCCCGGCTACACCTTC	TRBJ1-2	TRBD1	few	TRBV7-9
CATSALVRGGRETQYF	TGTGCCACCAGCGCATTGGTGAGGGGGGGCAGGGAGACCCAGTACTTC	TRBJ2-5	NA	NA	TRBV15
CATSRDTRGLYNEQFF	TGTGCCACCAGCAGAGATACGAGGGGGCTCTACAATGAGCAGTTCTTC	TRBJ2-1	TRBD1	NA	TRBV15
CAWSVGGLYEQYF	TGTGCCTGGAGTGTGGGAGGCCTCTACGAGCAGTACTTC	TRBJ2-7	NA	NA	TRBV30
CASSLVVAGELFF	TGTGCCAGCAGCTTAGTTGTCGCCGGGGAGCTGTTTTTT	TRBJ2-2	NA	once	TRBV11-2
CASSRREGRHEQYF	TGTGCCAGCAGCCGCCGGGAGGGTAGGCACGAGCAGTACTTC	TRBJ2-7	TRBD2	once	TRBV14
CASSVGQGARYEQYF	TGTGCCAGCAGCGTAGGACAGGGGGCGCGTTACGAGCAGTACTTC	TRBJ2-7	TRBD1	once	TRBV9
CASSFGTGAYEQYF	TGTGCCAGCAGCTTCGGGACAGGGGCCTACGAGCAGTACTTC	TRBJ2-7	TRBD1	NA	TRBV7-9
CASSEGTSGSGGKETQYF	TGTGCCAGCAGTGAAGGGACTAGCGGGAGCGGTGGAAAAGAGACCCAGTACTTC	TRBJ2-5	TRBD2	NA	TRBV6-1
CASSVAGNQPQHF	TGTGCCAGCAGCGTAGCGGGGAATCAGCCCCAGCATTTT	TRBJ1-5	NA	few	TRBV9
CASRGGSGYTF	TGTGCCAGCAGGGGGGGGAGTGGCTACACCTTC	TRBJ1-2	NA	NA	TRBV7-2
CASSGQDLRSGGYTF	TGTGCCAGCAGTGGTCAGGATTTGAGGTCGGGAGGCTACACCTTC	TRBJ1-2	NA	NA	TRBV6-1
CASSQDGTSGGETQYF	TGTGCCAGCAGCCAAGATGGGACTAGCGGGGGAGAGACCCAGTACTTC	TRBJ2-5	TRBD2	NA	TRBV4-2
CASSLGKGQVGNEQYF	TGTGCCAGCAGCCTCGGAAAAGGACAGGTCGGCAACGAGCAGTACTTC	TRBJ2-7	TRBD1	NA	TRBV4-2
CASSKGSDPYEQYF	TGTGCCAGCAGCAAAGGGAGCGACCCCTACGAGCAGTACTTC	TRBJ2-7	NA	NA	TRBV21-1
CASSQDPGGTNQPQHF	TGTGCCAGCAGCCAAGATCCCGGGGGAACCAATCAGCCCCAGCATTTT	TRBJ1-5	NA	once	TRBV4-2
CAVRGLAGTTDTQYF	TGTGCCGTGAGAGGACTAGCGGGGACCACAGATACGCAGTATTTT	TRBJ2-3	TRBD2	NA	TRBV5-6
CASSDQLGLARGTQYF	TGTGCCAGCAGTGACCAATTGGGACTAGCGAGGGGGACCCAGTACTTC	TRBJ2-5	TRBD2	NA	TRBV6-1
CASTYTPFAEETQYF	TGTGCCAGCACTTACACCCCTTTTGCCGAAGAGACCCAGTACTTC	TRBJ2-5	NA	NA	TRBV2
CAISAQLPANQPQHF	TGTGCCATCAGTGCACAGCTGCCCGCCAATCAGCCCCAGCATTTT	TRBJ1-5	NA	few	TRBV10-3
CASSTGTAQETQYF	TGTGCCAGCAGCACAGGGACAGCCCAAGAGACCCAGTACTTC	TRBJ2-5	TRBD1	NA	TRBV5-4
CASSEWGVASNYGYTF	TGTGCCAGCAGTGAATGGGGGGTTGCTTCTAACTATGGCTACACCTTC	TRBJ1-2	NA	NA	TRBV6-1
CASSLMDRANYGYTF	TGTGCCAGCAGCTTAATGGACAGAGCTAACTATGGCTACACCTTC	TRBJ1-2	NA	NA	TRBV7-9
CATSGDSPYQETQYF	TGTGCCACCAGCGGGGACTCGCCGTACCAAGAGACCCAGTACTTC	TRBJ2-5	NA	NA	TRBV15
CASAGTDEQYF	TGTGCCAGCGCGGGGACCGACGAGCAGTACTTC	TRBJ2-7	NA	NA	TRBV7-8
CSVGGGTGYTF	TGCAGCGTTGGGGGAGGGACTGGCTACACCTTC	TRBJ1-2	NA	NA	TRBV29-1
CASSLDRESEQYF	TGTGCCAGCAGCTTGGACAGGGAAAGCGAGCAGTACTTC	TRBJ2-7	TRBD1	NA	TRBV11-2
CASSLSNNEQFF	TGTGCCAGCAGCTTGTCAAACAATGAGCAGTTCTTC	TRBJ2-1	NA	NA	TRBV5-6
CASSSTGKLFF	TGTGCCAGCAGCTCCACGGGGAAACTGTTTTTT	TRBJ1-4	NA	NA	TRBV7-8
CASSFSGTGVYEQYF	TGTGCCAGCAGCTTTTCCGGGACAGGGGTCTACGAGCAGTACTTC	TRBJ2-7	TRBD1	NA	TRBV7-9
CASSLTGGDEKLFF	TGTGCCAGCAGCCTCACAGGGGGGGATGAAAAACTGTTTTTT	TRBJ1-4	TRBD1	NA	TRBV7-3
CASSEIPRGADTQYF	TGTGCCAGCAGTGAAATCCCCAGGGGGGCAGATACGCAGTATTTT	TRBJ2-3	NA	NA	TRBV2
CATSREWPTGEIDNEQFF	TGTGCCACCAGCAGAGAGTGGCCGACAGGGGAAATCGACAATGAGCAGTTCTTC	TRBJ2-1	TRBD1	NA	TRBV15
CASSFGTGAFYEQYF	TGTGCCAGCAGCTTTGGGACAGGGGCTTTTTACGAGCAGTACTTC	TRBJ2-7	TRBD1	NA	TRBV11-2
CASSYPQGGGYGYTF	TGTGCCAGCAGTTACCCCCAGGGGGGCGGGTATGGCTACACCTTC	TRBJ1-2	TRBD1	NA	TRBV6-6
CASSLGSASGGPYNEQFF	TGTGCCAGCAGCTTAGGTTCGGCTAGCGGGGGTCCGTACAATGAGCAGTTCTTC	TRBJ2-1	TRBD2	NA	TRBV13
CASSLPAGDGEQFF	TGCGCCAGCAGCTTGCCAGCGGGGGACGGTGAGCAGTTCTTC	TRBJ2-1	TRBD2	NA	TRBV5-1
CASSPLKGAGYNEQFF	TGTGCCAGCAGTCCTTTGAAGGGGGCGGGGTACAATGAGCAGTTCTTC	TRBJ2-1	NA	NA	TRBV28
CASSFGAGTDTQYF	TGTGCCAGTAGCTTTGGAGCTGGCACAGATACGCAGTATTTT	TRBJ2-3	NA	NA	TRBV19
CASSLLPPTSPGNEQFF	TGCGCCAGCAGCCTCTTACCCCCGACTTCCCCTGGCAATGAGCAGTTCTTC	TRBJ2-1	NA	NA	TRBV4-3
CASQDGGADEQFF	TGTGCTAGTCAGGACGGGGGGGCCGATGAGCAGTTCTTC	TRBJ2-1	TRBD2	NA	TRBV12-5